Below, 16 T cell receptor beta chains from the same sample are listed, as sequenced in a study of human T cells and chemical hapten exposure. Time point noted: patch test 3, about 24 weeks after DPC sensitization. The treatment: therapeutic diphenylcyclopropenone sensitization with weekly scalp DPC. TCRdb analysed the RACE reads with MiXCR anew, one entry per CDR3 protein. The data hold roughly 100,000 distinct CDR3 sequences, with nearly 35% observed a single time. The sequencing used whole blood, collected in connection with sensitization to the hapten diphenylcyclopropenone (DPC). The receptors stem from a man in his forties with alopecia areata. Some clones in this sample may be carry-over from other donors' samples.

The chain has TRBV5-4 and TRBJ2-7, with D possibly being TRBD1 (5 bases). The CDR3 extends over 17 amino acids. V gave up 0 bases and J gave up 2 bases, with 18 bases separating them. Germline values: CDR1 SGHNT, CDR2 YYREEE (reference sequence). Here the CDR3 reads CASSLGGLSSSAYEQYF. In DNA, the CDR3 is TGTGCCAGCAGCTTGGGGGGCCTATCCTCCTCCGCCTACGAGCAGTACTTC. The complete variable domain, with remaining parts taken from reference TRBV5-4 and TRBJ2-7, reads ETGVTQSPTHLIKTRGQQVTLRCSSQSGHNTVSWYQQALGQGPQFIFQYYREEENGRGNFPPRFSGLQFPNYSSELNVNALELDDSALYLCASSLGGLSSSAYEQYFGPGTRLTVT.

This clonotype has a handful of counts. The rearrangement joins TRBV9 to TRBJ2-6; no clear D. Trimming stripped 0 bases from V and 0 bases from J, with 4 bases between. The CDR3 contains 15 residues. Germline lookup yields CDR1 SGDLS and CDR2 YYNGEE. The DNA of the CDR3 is TGTGCCAGCAGCGTAGTGGGCTCTGGGGCCAACGTCCTGACTTTC. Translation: CASSVVGSGANVLTF. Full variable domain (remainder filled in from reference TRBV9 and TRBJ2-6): DSGVTQTPKHLITATGQRVTLRCSPRSGDLSVYWYQQSLDQGLQFLIQYYNGEERAKGNILERFSAQQFPDLHSELNLSSLELGDSALYFCASSVVGSGANVLTFGAGSRLTVL.

CDR3 region: CASSSQAGGPDTGELFF. CDR3 nucleotides: TGCGCCAGCAGCTCCCAAGCGGGAGGGCCAGACACCGGGGAGCTGTTTTTT. This sequence joins TRBV5-1 and TRBJ2-2; 10 bases line up with TRBD2. The CDR3 has 17 amino acids. Germline CDR1 SGHRS, CDR2 YFSETQ. Losses at the gene ends were 3 bases for V and 3 bases for J; bases not matched to a gene: 8.

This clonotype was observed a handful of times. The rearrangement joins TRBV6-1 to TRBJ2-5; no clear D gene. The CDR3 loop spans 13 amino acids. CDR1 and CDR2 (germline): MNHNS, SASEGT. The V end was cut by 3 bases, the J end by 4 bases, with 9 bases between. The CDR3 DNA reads TGTGCCAGCAGTGACCGTTGGCGAGAGACCCAGTACTTC. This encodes CASSDRWRETQYF.

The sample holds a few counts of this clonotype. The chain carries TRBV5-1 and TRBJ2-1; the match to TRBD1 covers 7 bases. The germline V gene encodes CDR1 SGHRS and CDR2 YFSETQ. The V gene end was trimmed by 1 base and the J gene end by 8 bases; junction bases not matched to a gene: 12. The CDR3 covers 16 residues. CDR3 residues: CASSLTPGQPGDEQFF. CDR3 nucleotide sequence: TGCGCCAGCAGCTTGACCCCGGGACAGCCAGGGGATGAGCAGTTCTTC.

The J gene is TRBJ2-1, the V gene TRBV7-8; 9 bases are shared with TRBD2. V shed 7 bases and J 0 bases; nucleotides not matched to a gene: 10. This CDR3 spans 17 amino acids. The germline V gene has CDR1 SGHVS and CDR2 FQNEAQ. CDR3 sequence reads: CASILRLAVSSYNEQFF. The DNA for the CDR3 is TGTGCCAGCATCCTGAGACTAGCGGTCAGCTCCTACAATGAGCAGTTCTTC.

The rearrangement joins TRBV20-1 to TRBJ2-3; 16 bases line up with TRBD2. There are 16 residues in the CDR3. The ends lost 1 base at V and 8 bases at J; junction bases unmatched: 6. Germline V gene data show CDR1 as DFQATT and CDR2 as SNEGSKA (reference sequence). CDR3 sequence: CSARVGTSGRGGTQYF. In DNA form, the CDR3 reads TGCAGTGCTAGAGTTGGGACTAGCGGGAGGGGCGGTACGCAGTATTTT.

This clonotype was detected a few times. CDR3 sequence (DNA): TGTGCCAGCAGCACAGGGCTCTCTGGGGCCAACGTCCTGACTTTC. Encoded protein: CASSTGLSGANVLTF. V is TRBV7-2 and J is TRBJ2-6; tentatively, D is TRBD1 (6 bases). V was trimmed by 5 bases and J by 0 bases, leaving 8 bases between them. The CDR3 covers 15 residues. CDR1 SGHTA and CDR2 FQGNSA come from the germline V gene.

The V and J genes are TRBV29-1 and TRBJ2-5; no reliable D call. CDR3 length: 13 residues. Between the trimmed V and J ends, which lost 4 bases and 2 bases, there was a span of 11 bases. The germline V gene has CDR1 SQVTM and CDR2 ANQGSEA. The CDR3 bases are TGCAGCGTTGTTCGGGCGAGTCAAGAGACCCAGTACTTC. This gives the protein CSVVRASQETQYF.

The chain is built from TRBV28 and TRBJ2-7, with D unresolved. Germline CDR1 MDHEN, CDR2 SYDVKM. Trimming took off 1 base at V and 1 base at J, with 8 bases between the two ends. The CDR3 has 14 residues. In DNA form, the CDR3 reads TGTGCCAGCAGTTTATCAGGCTGGTCCTACGAGCAGTACTTC. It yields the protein CASSLSGWSYEQYF.

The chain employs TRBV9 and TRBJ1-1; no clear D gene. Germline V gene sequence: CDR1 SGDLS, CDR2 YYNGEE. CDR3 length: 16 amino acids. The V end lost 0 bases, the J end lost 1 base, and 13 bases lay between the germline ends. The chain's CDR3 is CASSVGSGRANTEAFF. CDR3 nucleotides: TGTGCCAGCAGCGTAGGGAGTGGGAGGGCGAACACTGAAGCTTTCTTT. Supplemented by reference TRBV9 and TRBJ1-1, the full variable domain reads DSGVTQTPKHLITATGQRVTLRCSPRSGDLSVYWYQQSLDQGLQFLIQYYNGEERAKGNILERFSAQQFPDLHSELNLSSLELGDSALYFCASSVGSGRANTEAFFGQGTRLTVV.

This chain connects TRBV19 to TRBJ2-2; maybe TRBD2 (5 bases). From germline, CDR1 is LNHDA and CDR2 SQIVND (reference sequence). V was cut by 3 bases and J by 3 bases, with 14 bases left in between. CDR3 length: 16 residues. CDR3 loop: CASSISLASDTGELFF. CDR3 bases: TGTGCCAGTAGTATTTCTCTAGCCTCCGACACCGGGGAGCTGTTTTTT.

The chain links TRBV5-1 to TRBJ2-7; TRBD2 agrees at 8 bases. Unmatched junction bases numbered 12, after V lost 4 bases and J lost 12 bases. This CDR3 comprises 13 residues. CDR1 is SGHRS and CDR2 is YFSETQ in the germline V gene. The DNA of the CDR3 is TGCGCCAGCAGCCCGGGGGGGGAGGCCCGGGCGTACGTC. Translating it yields CASSPGGEARAYV.

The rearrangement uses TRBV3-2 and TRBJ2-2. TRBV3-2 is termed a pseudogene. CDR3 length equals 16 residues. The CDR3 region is CASSQGVSANTGELFF. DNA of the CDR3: TGTGCCAGCAGCCAAGGTGTCAGCGCGAACACCGGGGAGCTGTTTTTT.

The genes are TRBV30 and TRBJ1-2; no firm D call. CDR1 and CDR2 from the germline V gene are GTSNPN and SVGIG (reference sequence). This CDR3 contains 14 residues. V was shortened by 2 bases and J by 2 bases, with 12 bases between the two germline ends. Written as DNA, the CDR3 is TGTGCCTGGAGTAGGGCAGCCCCAAACTATGGCTACACCTTC. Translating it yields CAWSRAAPNYGYTF.

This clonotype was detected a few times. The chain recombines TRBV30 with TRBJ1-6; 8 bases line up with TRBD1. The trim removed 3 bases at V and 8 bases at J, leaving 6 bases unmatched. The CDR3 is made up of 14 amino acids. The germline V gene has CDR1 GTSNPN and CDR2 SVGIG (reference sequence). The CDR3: CAWSTGTGDSPLHF. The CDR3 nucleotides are TGTGCCTGGAGCACCGGGACAGGCGATTCACCCCTCCACTTT.